This is a list of T cell receptor beta chains from one sample in a study of response to subunit inactivated influenza vaccine. Each CDR3 protein is one row after TCRdb ran MiXCR on the RT-PCR reads. This sample yields hundreds of thousands of distinct CDR3 sequences, of which about a sixth are seen a single time; roughly 10% belongs to the top ten. The sample was PBMCs from blood, taken about 12 days after vaccination. These receptors were collected from a man over 45 who received an inactivated influenza vaccine. The CDR3 runs from the conserved cysteine through the conserved F or W. Each record gives: clone size, J gene, V gene, D gene, CDR3 DNA, CDR3 protein. A D gene is named only where the DNA matches it firmly. The listing skips clone size in some rows; elsewhere it reads once, few, many or a size class.

abundance: many; j_gene: TRBJ1-1; v_gene: TRBV5-1; d_gene: TRBD1; CDR3nt: TGCGCCAGCAGCTTGGGGGACAGGGAGTTCTCTGAAGCTTTCTTT; CDR3aa: CASSLGDREFSEAFF
abundance: .; j_gene: TRBJ2-3; v_gene: TRBV25-1; d_gene: .; CDR3nt: TGTGCCAGCAGTGAGTTAGCGGACAGCACAGATACGCAGTATTTT; CDR3aa: CASSELADSTDTQYF
abundance: .; j_gene: TRBJ2-4; v_gene: TRBV11-2; d_gene: .; CDR3nt: TGTGCCAGCAGCTTAGAGATAACGGTTGGACACACGGTCGGGGCCAAAAACATTCAGTACTTC; CDR3aa: CASSLEITVGHTVGAKNIQYF
abundance: many; j_gene: TRBJ2-3; v_gene: TRBV7-9; d_gene: .; CDR3nt: TGTGCCAGCAGCCGGGACGGGGCCCGCACAGATACGCAGTATTTT; CDR3aa: CASSRDGARTDTQYF
abundance: .; j_gene: TRBJ2-1; v_gene: TRBV20-1; d_gene: .; CDR3nt: TGCAGTGCTACAGCCCCGCGAGGGGCCGGGAATGAGCAGTTCTTC; CDR3aa: CSATAPRGAGNEQFF
abundance: few; j_gene: TRBJ2-7; v_gene: TRBV6-1; d_gene: TRBD1; CDR3nt: TGTGCCAGCAGTGGAACCGGGACAGGGGCTTACGAGCAGTACTTC; CDR3aa: CASSGTGTGAYEQYF
abundance: .; j_gene: TRBJ1-1; v_gene: TRBV9; d_gene: TRBD1; CDR3nt: TGTGCCAGCAGCCCCCACGGACAGGACACTGAAGCTTTCTTT; CDR3aa: CASSPHGQDTEAFF
abundance: many; j_gene: TRBJ1-2; v_gene: TRBV6-1; d_gene: .; CDR3nt: TGTGCCAGCAGTGCGCTCCGCGAGACCTATGGCTACACCTTC; CDR3aa: CASSALRETYGYTF
abundance: .; j_gene: TRBJ2-3; v_gene: TRBV5-1; d_gene: .; CDR3nt: TGCGCCAGCAGCGGATCAACACCCGCAGATACGCAGTATTTT; CDR3aa: CASSGSTPADTQYF
abundance: many; j_gene: TRBJ1-1; v_gene: TRBV10-3; d_gene: .; CDR3nt: TGTGCCATCAACAGGGACACCGAAAAGAACACTGAAGCTTTCTTT; CDR3aa: CAINRDTEKNTEAFF
abundance: few; j_gene: TRBJ2-7; v_gene: TRBV6-5; d_gene: .; CDR3nt: TGTGCCAGCAGTTCCGGGGGACCTAGATACGAGCAGTACTTC; CDR3aa: CASSSGGPRYEQYF
abundance: few; j_gene: TRBJ2-7; v_gene: TRBV20-1; d_gene: TRBD1; CDR3nt: TGCAGTGCTAGACATAACAGGGGCTCCTACGAGCAGTACTTC; CDR3aa: CSARHNRGSYEQYF
abundance: few; j_gene: TRBJ1-1; v_gene: TRBV25-1; d_gene: .; CDR3nt: TGTGCCAGCAGAGACGAAGGGGGGCCCGAAGCTTTCTTT; CDR3aa: CASRDEGGPEAFF
abundance: many; j_gene: TRBJ2-7; v_gene: TRBV3-1; d_gene: TRBD2; CDR3nt: TGTGCCAGCAGCCAAGGGACTAGCGGTTACGAGCAGTACTTC; CDR3aa: CASSQGTSGYEQYF
abundance: .; j_gene: TRBJ2-3; v_gene: TRBV9; d_gene: .; CDR3nt: TGTGCCAGCAGCGCGGAAACCTCCAGGGCAGATACGCAGTATTTT; CDR3aa: CASSAETSRADTQYF
abundance: many; j_gene: TRBJ2-7; v_gene: TRBV5-1; d_gene: .; CDR3nt: TGCGCCAGCGCAATAAATCTGGGCAGCTACGAGCAGTACTTC; CDR3aa: CASAINLGSYEQYF
abundance: few; j_gene: TRBJ1-1; v_gene: TRBV27; d_gene: .; CDR3nt: TGTGCCAGCAGTTTCCAGGGGATGAACACTGAAGCTTTCTTT; CDR3aa: CASSFQGMNTEAFF
abundance: .; j_gene: TRBJ2-6; v_gene: TRBV14; d_gene: .; CDR3nt: TGTGCCAGCAGCGGTTACACTGGGGCCAACGTCCTGACTTTC; CDR3aa: CASSGYTGANVLTF
abundance: .; j_gene: TRBJ2-1; v_gene: TRBV2; d_gene: TRBD2; CDR3nt: TGTGCCAGCAGGACCGGGACTAGCGTGAATGAGCAGTTCTTC; CDR3aa: CASRTGTSVNEQFF
abundance: .; j_gene: TRBJ1-4; v_gene: TRBV18; d_gene: .; CDR3nt: TGTGCCAGCTCACCAGGCGCAAATAATGAAAAACTGTTTTTT; CDR3aa: CASSPGANNEKLFF
abundance: .; j_gene: TRBJ2-6; v_gene: TRBV28; d_gene: .; CDR3nt: TGTGCCAGCAGTACTGACATCAACGTCCTGACTTTC; CDR3aa: CASSTDINVLTF
abundance: .; j_gene: TRBJ2-5; v_gene: TRBV4-2; d_gene: TRBD2; CDR3nt: TGTGCCAGCAGCCCATCACCGGGGCTAGCGGGAGGCTACCAAGAGACCCAGTACTTC; CDR3aa: CASSPSPGLAGGYQETQYF
abundance: .; j_gene: TRBJ1-2; v_gene: TRBV12-3/TRBV12-4; d_gene: .; CDR3nt: TGTGCCAGCAGTAACTCAGGGTACTATGGCTACACCTTC; CDR3aa: CASSNSGYYGYTF
abundance: few; j_gene: TRBJ2-7; v_gene: TRBV10-3; d_gene: .; CDR3nt: TGTGCCATCAGCCATGGCCCGGGCGAGCAGTACTTC; CDR3aa: CAISHGPGEQYF
abundance: .; j_gene: TRBJ2-2; v_gene: TRBV11-3; d_gene: .; CDR3nt: TGTGCCAGCAGGGAGGGGACCGGGGAGCTGTTTTTT; CDR3aa: CASREGTGELFF
abundance: few; j_gene: TRBJ2-2; v_gene: TRBV28; d_gene: .; CDR3nt: TGTGCCAGCAGTTTGATTGCGGGGGCCAAGATATTCGCGAACACCGGGGAGCTGTTTTTT; CDR3aa: CASSLIAGAKIFANTGELFF
abundance: .; j_gene: TRBJ1-6; v_gene: TRBV18; d_gene: .; CDR3nt: TGTGCCAGCTCACCGGCTGGTTTCGACGAGCGTTCACCCCTCCACTTT; CDR3aa: CASSPAGFDERSPLHF
abundance: .; j_gene: TRBJ2-1; v_gene: TRBV15; d_gene: TRBD2; CDR3nt: TGTGCCACCAGCAGGGGGACTAGCGGGAGCTACAATGAGCAGTTCTTC; CDR3aa: CATSRGTSGSYNEQFF
abundance: .; j_gene: TRBJ1-1; v_gene: TRBV12-3/TRBV12-4; d_gene: .; CDR3nt: TGTGCCAGCAGCACGACAGGACGAGTAGCTGAAGCTTTCTTT; CDR3aa: CASSTTGRVAEAFF
abundance: few; j_gene: TRBJ2-5; v_gene: TRBV4-1; d_gene: TRBD1; CDR3nt: TGCGCCAGCAGCCAAGGAACAGGGGGCTCCCGGTCCCAGTACTTC; CDR3aa: CASSQGTGGSRSQYF
abundance: few; j_gene: TRBJ1-2; v_gene: TRBV12-3/TRBV12-4; d_gene: .; CDR3nt: TGTGCCAGCAGTTCCGTGGGGCGGAAGAGCAACTATGGCTACACCTTC; CDR3aa: CASSSVGRKSNYGYTF
abundance: .; j_gene: TRBJ2-7; v_gene: TRBV20-1; d_gene: .; CDR3nt: TGCAGTGCTCCGATCCCTAACTCCCTCTACGAGCAGTACTTC; CDR3aa: CSAPIPNSLYEQYF
abundance: few; j_gene: TRBJ1-1; v_gene: TRBV20-1; d_gene: .; CDR3nt: TGCAGTGCCGACCTAGACAGCGCGACTGAAGCTTTCTTT; CDR3aa: CSADLDSATEAFF
abundance: many; j_gene: TRBJ1-2; v_gene: TRBV7-2; d_gene: .; CDR3nt: TGTGCCAGCAGCTTAGACGGCTATGGCTACACCTTC; CDR3aa: CASSLDGYGYTF
abundance: few; j_gene: TRBJ2-1; v_gene: TRBV6-1; d_gene: TRBD2; CDR3nt: TGTGCCAGCAGTATATGGGAGGGAGCCTACAATGAGCAGTTCTTC; CDR3aa: CASSIWEGAYNEQFF
abundance: .; j_gene: TRBJ1-4; v_gene: TRBV20-1; d_gene: .; CDR3nt: TGCAGTGCGCCCCCCCAGGGAGGAGAAAAACTGTTTTTT; CDR3aa: CSAPPQGGEKLFF
abundance: few; j_gene: TRBJ2-3; v_gene: TRBV12-3/TRBV12-4; d_gene: .; CDR3nt: TGTGCCAGCACCCCGACTGGATTAACAGATACGCAGTATTTT; CDR3aa: CASTPTGLTDTQYF
abundance: few; j_gene: TRBJ2-5; v_gene: TRBV15; d_gene: TRBD2; CDR3nt: TGTGCCACCAGCGGGTCTAGCGGGGGTCCAGCTGGGACCCAGTACTTC; CDR3aa: CATSGSSGGPAGTQYF
abundance: .; j_gene: TRBJ2-5; v_gene: TRBV6-5; d_gene: .; CDR3nt: TGTGCCAGCAGTTACTTCAACAGGGATGAAGAGACCCAGTACTTC; CDR3aa: CASSYFNRDEETQYF
abundance: few; j_gene: TRBJ2-3; v_gene: TRBV6-5; d_gene: TRBD1; CDR3nt: TGTGCCAGCAGTTACTACAGGGGGCTTACAGATACGCAGTATTTT; CDR3aa: CASSYYRGLTDTQYF
abundance: .; j_gene: TRBJ1-6; v_gene: TRBV11-2; d_gene: TRBD1; CDR3nt: TGTGCCAGCAGCTCCCTCGGACAGGGGAAGAATTCACCCCTCCACTTT; CDR3aa: CASSSLGQGKNSPLHF
abundance: few; j_gene: TRBJ2-3; v_gene: TRBV6-2/TRBV6-3; d_gene: TRBD2; CDR3nt: TGTGCCAGCAATACGGGGCTAGCGGGAGATACGCAGTATTTT; CDR3aa: CASNTGLAGDTQYF
abundance: .; j_gene: TRBJ2-4; v_gene: TRBV5-1; d_gene: TRBD1; CDR3nt: TGCGCCCTGGGGACAGGGTTTTCCCTCAGGAACATTCAGTACTTC; CDR3aa: CALGTGFSLRNIQYF
abundance: few; j_gene: TRBJ2-3; v_gene: TRBV29-1; d_gene: .; CDR3nt: TGCAGCGTTGTCCGGAATACGCAGTATTTT; CDR3aa: CSVVRNTQYF
abundance: .; j_gene: TRBJ1-1; v_gene: TRBV6-1; d_gene: TRBD1; CDR3nt: TGTGCCAGCAGAGGGGGACAGGGGGGGCGCCTAACGAACACTGAAGCTTTCTTT; CDR3aa: CASRGGQGGRLTNTEAFF
abundance: few; j_gene: TRBJ2-4; v_gene: TRBV3-1; d_gene: TRBD1; CDR3nt: TGTGCCAGCAGCCTGGGACAGGGGGGGAACATTCAGTACTTC; CDR3aa: CASSLGQGGNIQYF
abundance: .; j_gene: TRBJ2-3; v_gene: TRBV10-3; d_gene: TRBD2; CDR3nt: TGTGCCATCAGTGAGCCGAAGCGGGGGGGAAGCACAGATACGCAGTATTTT; CDR3aa: CAISEPKRGGSTDTQYF
abundance: few; j_gene: TRBJ1-1; v_gene: TRBV20-1; d_gene: .; CDR3nt: TGCAGTGCTAGGGAAGCCACTGAAGCTTTCTTT; CDR3aa: CSAREATEAFF
abundance: many; j_gene: TRBJ1-1; v_gene: TRBV12-3/TRBV12-4; d_gene: TRBD1; CDR3nt: TGTGCCAGCAGTGAATGGACAGGGGGGTCCACTGAAGCTTTCTTT; CDR3aa: CASSEWTGGSTEAFF
abundance: few; j_gene: TRBJ2-7; v_gene: TRBV20-1; d_gene: TRBD2; CDR3nt: TGCAGTGCTAGATCAGGAAGGGGAGGGGTCTACGAGCAGTACTTC; CDR3aa: CSARSGRGGVYEQYF
abundance: .; j_gene: TRBJ2-3; v_gene: TRBV6-5; d_gene: TRBD1; CDR3nt: TGTGCCAGCAGTTACTCGGACGGACAGGCCAGCACAGATACGCAGTATTTT; CDR3aa: CASSYSDGQASTDTQYF